These 25 T cell receptor beta chains were sequenced from one sample in a study of cytomegalovirus exposure and HLA in healthy donors. Vbeta (60) and Jbeta (13) primers were used in the PCR. Sequencing was performed with immunoSEQ multiplex PCR; in TCRdb, only in-frame clones are kept and a portion is missing. In all, the sample yields about 200,000 clones. Sequenced sample: PBMCs. Receptor source: a boy younger than 18 in good health and CMV-seronegative.

This rearrangement joins TRBV7-8 to TRBJ2-7, with 9 positions matching TRBD2. Trimming took 5 bases from V and 0 from J; bases not matched to a gene: 8. Germline V lookup: CDR1 SGHVS, CDR2 FQNEAQ. The CDR3 runs to 16 residues. CDR3 DNA: TGTGCCAGCAGCCCGGTTAGCGGGGGTAGCTCCTACGAGCAGTACTTC. The encoded protein is CASSPVSGGSSYEQYF.

The genes are TRBV5-4 and TRBJ1-4; 8 nucleotides agree with TRBD1. V shed 8 bases and J 8 bases; nucleotides not matched to a gene: 8. The CDR3 totals 13 residues. The germline gives CDR1 SGHNT, CDR2 YYREEE (reference sequence). CDR3 nucleotide sequence: TGTGCCAGTCGCACTGCAGGGGGCGAAAAACTGTTTTTT. This encodes CASRTAGGEKLFF.

This chain joins TRBV5-6 and TRBJ2-3, with a weak D call TRBD2 (5 bases). The V end was cut by 2 bases, the J end by 4 bases, with 8 bases between. The germline CDR1 and CDR2 sequences are SGHDT and YYEEEE. The CDR3 spans 13 residues. The CDR3 DNA sequence: TGTGCCAGCAGCTTCCAGGAGGCAGATACGCAGTATTTT. Protein product: CASSFQEADTQYF. The full variable domain, with the rest looked up from reference TRBV5-6 and TRBJ2-3, is DAGVTQSPTHLIKTRGQQVTLRCSPKSGHDTVSWYQQALGQGPQFIFQYYEEEERQRGNFPDRFSGHQFPNYSSELNVNALLLGDSALYLCASSFQEADTQYFGPGTRLTVL.

This chain joins TRBV30 and TRBJ2-2; 8 nucleotides agree with TRBD1. This CDR3 comprises 15 residues. With 4 bases clipped from V and 4 bases from J, the junction kept 8 bases outside the gene matches. From germline, CDR1 is GTSNPN and CDR2 SVGIG (reference sequence). CDR3 in amino acids: CAWKPYGTGTGELFF. CDR3 DNA sequence: TGTGCCTGGAAGCCTTATGGGACAGGCACCGGGGAGCTGTTTTTT. The full variable domain, with the rest looked up from reference TRBV30 and TRBJ2-2, is SQTIHQWPATLVQPVGSPLSLECTVEGTSNPNLYWYRQAAGRGLQLLFYSVGIGQISSEVPQNLSASRPQDRQFILSSKKLLLSDSGFYLCAWKPYGTGTGELFFGEGSRLTVL.

CDR3 loop: CASKIQLYANTEAFF. CDR3 DNA: TGTGCCAGCAAAATACAGCTGTACGCGAACACTGAAGCTTTCTTT. The chain recombines TRBV27 with TRBJ1-1, with D hard to call. The CDR3 contains 15 residues. Germline lookup yields CDR1 MNHEY and CDR2 SMNVEV (reference sequence). The V end was cut by 7 bases, the J end by 1 base, with 16 bases between.

The chain recombines TRBV30 with TRBJ2-3; 7 bases agree with TRBD1. V lost 0 bases and J lost 6; bases outside the gene matches: 6. The CDR3 runs 14 residues. The germline V gene encodes CDR1 GTSNPN and CDR2 SVGIG (reference sequence). The CDR3: CAWSVGGRRDTQYF. In DNA, the CDR3 is TGTGCCTGGAGTGTAGGGGGCCGCAGGGATACGCAGTATTTT. Full variable domain (outside the CDR3, taken from reference TRBV30 and TRBJ2-3): SQTIHQWPATLVQPVGSPLSLECTVEGTSNPNLYWYRQAAGRGLQLLFYSVGIGQISSEVPQNLSASRPQDRQFILSSKKLLLSDSGFYLCAWSVGGRRDTQYFGPGTRLTVL.

J is TRBJ2-5 and V is TRBV5-4; 15 nucleotides match TRBD2. The V and J ends lost 5 bases and 5 bases, in that order; junction bases with no gene match: 10. The CDR3 length is 17 residues. Germline V lookup: CDR1 SGHNT, CDR2 YYREEE (reference sequence). Written as DNA, the CDR3 is TGTGCCAGCAGTCCCGGACTAGCGGGGGGGCTTGGGGAGACCCAGTACTTC. It yields the protein CASSPGLAGGLGETQYF.

CDR3 DNA: TGTGCCATCAGTGAGTCAACGGGAAGGACTGAAGCTTTCTTT. Translated: CAISESTGRTEAFF. V and J are TRBV10-3 and TRBJ1-1; D is uncertain. CDR3 length: 14 residues. V was shortened by 0 bases and J by 5 bases, with 10 bases between the two germline ends. Germline loops: CDR1 ENHRY, CDR2 SYGVKD.

The CDR3 is CASSRPILDEGTEAFF. CDR3 nucleotides: TGTGCCAGCAGCCGACCAATACTAGACGAGGGCACTGAAGCTTTCTTT. The J gene is TRBJ1-1, the V gene TRBV16; no definite D call. The CDR3 loop spans 16 amino acids. The V and J ends lost 4 bases and 4 bases respectively, with 19 bases between them. The V gene's germline CDR1 is KGHSY and CDR2 FQNENV.

The rearrangement links TRBV19 to TRBJ2-2; possibly TRBD1 for D (5 bases). Germline CDR1 and CDR2: LNHDA and SQIVND (reference sequence). This CDR3 region has 19 residues. The germline V and J ends were trimmed by 5 bases and 3 bases, with 25 bases remaining between them. The CDR3 reads CASSQFRRQTERHTGELFF. CDR3 sequence (DNA): TGTGCCAGTAGTCAATTCAGGAGACAGACAGAACGGCACACCGGGGAGCTGTTTTTT.

The chain carries TRBV27 and TRBJ1-2; possible D gene TRBD1, 5 bases. V lost 0 bases and J 1 base, leaving 6 bases between the germline ends. This CDR3 spans 14 amino acids. The germline V gene encodes CDR1 MNHEY and CDR2 SMNVEV (reference sequence). CDR3 coding DNA: TGTGCCAGCAGTTTATCTGACAGTAACTATGGCTACACCTTC. Its protein product is CASSLSDSNYGYTF.

The chain couples TRBV11-2 to TRBJ1-2; perhaps TRBD1 as D (6 bases). With 8 bases removed from V and 2 bases from J, the gap between germline ends came to 15 bases. The length of the CDR3 is 14 residues. Germline V gives CDR1 SGHAT, CDR2 FQNNGV. The CDR3 DNA follows: TGTGCCAGCTTCCCTCCAGACAGGAACTATGGCTACACCTTC. This encodes CASFPPDRNYGYTF.

The DNA of the CDR3 is TGTGCCAGCAGTTATGGGACAGGGGTGACCTATGGCTACACCTTC. Translating gives CASSYGTGVTYGYTF. The chain is built from TRBV5-5 and TRBJ1-2; 10 bases map to TRBD1. The CDR3 covers 15 residues. After removal of 5 bases from V and 4 bases from J, the junction contained 8 bases not matched to a gene. Germline CDR1 and CDR2: SGHKS and YYEKEE (reference sequence).

The genes are TRBV25-1 and TRBJ1-2; 7 positions agree with TRBD1. J lost 5 bases, V lost 2 bases, and 8 bases had no gene match. The CDR3 is made up of 15 amino acids. Germline CDR1 is MGHDK and CDR2 is SYGVNS. The CDR3 reads CASSEAGGRGYGYTF. CDR3 bases: TGTGCCAGCAGTGAAGCGGGGGGCAGGGGGTATGGCTACACCTTC.

The V and J genes are TRBV5-8 and TRBJ2-2; possible D gene TRBD1, 6 bases. This CDR3 spans 15 amino acids. Germline lookup yields CDR1 SGHTS and CDR2 YDEGEE. The ends were cut back, 1 base at V and 2 bases at J, with 9 bases in the middle. As DNA, the CDR3 is TGTGCCAGCAGCTTGCAGGGGCTAAACACCGGGGAGCTGTTTTTT. Amino acids: CASSLQGLNTGELFF.

DNA of the CDR3: TGTGCCTGGATACGGGCAGGGGGCACTGAAGCTTTCTTT. Protein sequence: CAWIRAGGTEAFF. The rearrangement uses TRBV30 and TRBJ1-1; 7 nucleotides agree with TRBD1. This CDR3 is 13 amino acids long. CDR1 is GTSNPN and CDR2 is SVGIG in the germline V gene (reference sequence). The ends lost 4 bases at V and 4 bases at J; junction bases unmatched: 6.

CDR3 DNA: TGTGCCAGCTCAGATGGGAGCACCGGGGAGCTGTTTTTT. This encodes CASSDGSTGELFF. This chain joins TRBV18 and TRBJ2-2; D is possibly TRBD2 (5 bases). Deletions cut 5 bases from V and 4 bases from J, with 8 bases between. The CDR3 is 13 amino acids. Germline V gene lookup returns CDR1 KGHSH and CDR2 LQKENI.

V and J are TRBV5-8 and TRBJ2-2; 8 bases fit TRBD2. Germline CDR1 SGHTS, CDR2 YDEGEE. V was clipped by 6 bases and J by 4 bases; unmatched bases: 5. CDR3 length: 14 residues. The CDR3 nucleotides are TGTGCCAGCACCTCGGGGGGGGTCACCGGGGAGCTGTTTTTT. It is translated as CASTSGGVTGELFF.

The genes are TRBV6-6 and TRBJ2-7; 10 bases map to TRBD1. CDR3 size: 15 residues. Germline loops: CDR1 MNHNY, CDR2 SVGAGI (reference sequence). The ends lost 7 bases at V and 1 base at J; junction bases unmatched: 7. CDR3 in amino acids: CASTHLGQGSYEQYF. As DNA, the CDR3 is TGTGCCAGCACACATTTGGGACAGGGGTCCTACGAGCAGTACTTC.

The chain employs TRBV27 and TRBJ1-1; D is uncertain. Trimming left V 5 bases short and J 0 bases short, with 13 bases between. This CDR3 contains 15 residues. Germline V gene sequence: CDR1 MNHEY, CDR2 SMNVEV (reference sequence). In DNA, the CDR3 is TGTGCCAGCAGTGCAATGACGGGAATGAACACTGAAGCTTTCTTT. As protein: CASSAMTGMNTEAFF.

The chain employs TRBV7-2 and TRBJ1-6; TRBD1 might be the D (5 bases). Germline CDR1 SGHTA, CDR2 FQGNSA. This CDR3 has 14 residues. V lost 10 bases to trimming and J lost 5 bases, with 15 bases between them. The CDR3 is CATGKGLNNSPLHF. The CDR3 DNA reads as TGTGCCACCGGTAAGGGGTTGAATAATTCACCCCTCCACTTT.

The V and J genes are TRBV25-1 and TRBJ2-6; 9 bases are a match to TRBD1. This CDR3 region has 17 residues. The germline CDR1 and CDR2 sequences are MGHDK and SYGVNS. Trimming at V came to 9 bases and at J to 1 base, leaving 10 bases not matched to a gene. Here the CDR3 reads CASTGQGRRSGANVLTF. CDR3 DNA: TGTGCCAGTACGGGACAGGGTAGGCGATCTGGGGCCAACGTCCTGACTTTC. Drawing the rest from reference TRBV25-1 and TRBJ2-6, the complete variable domain is EADIYQTPRYLVIGTGKKITLECSQTMGHDKMYWYQQDPGMELHLIHYSYGVNSTEKGDLSSESTVSRIRTEHFPLTLESARPSHTSQYLCASTGQGRRSGANVLTFGAGSRLTVL.

CDR3 sequence: CAWSASGLSTDTQYF. For the CDR3, the DNA is TGTGCCTGGAGTGCCAGCGGACTTAGCACAGATACGCAGTATTTT. The genes are TRBV30 and TRBJ2-3, with a possible D match to TRBD2 (5 bases). V lost 1 base, J lost 0 bases, and 11 bases lay in between. The germline V gene encodes CDR1 GTSNPN and CDR2 SVGIG (reference sequence). The CDR3 loop spans 15 amino acids.

V is TRBV5-1 and J is TRBJ2-1, with 14 bases that match TRBD2. The CDR3 contains 21 residues. Trimming at V came to 4 bases and at J to 2 bases, leaving 17 bases not matched to a gene. Germline CDR1 SGHRS, CDR2 YFSETQ. The CDR3 loop is CASSPVTPGLAGASPYNEQFF. The CDR3 nucleotides read TGCGCCAGCAGCCCAGTAACCCCGGGACTAGCGGGGGCAAGCCCCTACAATGAGCAGTTCTTC.

The V and J genes are TRBV6-5 and TRBJ2-7, with unresolved D. Germline V CDR1 and CDR2: MNHEY, SVGAGI. Trimming took off 5 bases at V and 1 base at J, with 9 bases between the two ends. This CDR3 comprises 13 residues. CDR3 protein: CASSGLASYEQYF. The CDR3 coding sequence is TGTGCCAGCAGTGGCTTGGCATCCTACGAGCAGTACTTC.